This T cell receptor beta chain comes out of a study of blood T cell repertoires in COVID-19. Study-wide context: Researchers got acute and convalescent COVID-19 samples from the United States, Italy and Spain. T cells, B-cell-depleted T cells, or PBMCs provided the cDNA or gDNA that served as material.

CDR3 length: 15 amino acids. Trimming cost V 2 bases and J 5 bases; bases outside gene matches: 7. Per germline, CDR1 MNHEY and CDR2 SVGAGI. As originally analysed: Reference gene primer amplification gave nucleated cell count estimates. Profiled with immunoSEQ multiplex PCR; TCRdb holds only in-frame clones, not every one. The D gene and trimming were derived from the DNA, and the V and J assignments and clone size from that table. The table shows tens of thousands of clones, with around four fifths occurring only once. The genes are TRBV6-5 and TRBJ2-3; 7 bases are a match to TRBD1. The sequencing sample was made of peripheral blood. This clonotype originated in an elderly man with active or convalescent COVID-19. CDR3 bases: TGTGCCAGCAGTTACCAGAGGACAGGTGGAGATACGCAGTATTTT. Its translation: CASSYQRTGGDTQYF.